The next 9 T cell receptor beta chains were all read from a single sample in a study of blood T cell repertoires in COVID-19. Assay: immunoSEQ multiplex PCR; the TCRdb copy retains only in-frame clones and omits some. Of some 230,000 clones in the sample, more than 65% were seen once. Input material: peripheral blood. The receptors shown here come from a woman in her sixties with acute or convalescent COVID-19.

V and J are TRBV6-1 and TRBJ1-5; D call uncertain. This CDR3 region has 14 residues. Germline CDR1 and CDR2: MNHNS and SASEGT. Trimming removed 2 bases from V and 0 bases from J, with 5 bases in between. The CDR3 DNA reads as TGTGCCAGCAGTGAACACTATAGCAATCAGCCCCAGCATTTT. It is translated as CASSEHYSNQPQHF.

This chain connects TRBV19 to TRBJ1-2; TRBD1 agrees at 9 bases. V shed 6 bases and J 6 bases; nucleotides not matched to a gene: 5. The CDR3 is 13 amino acids. Germline V CDR1 and CDR2: LNHDA, SQIVND (reference sequence). The CDR3 DNA reads TGTGCCAGTAGACACAGGGGGCAGGATGGCTACACCTTC. Its translation is CASRHRGQDGYTF.

The rearrangement joins TRBV28 to TRBJ1-2; D is uncertain. Per the germline V gene, CDR1 is MDHEN and CDR2 is SYDVKM. The CDR3 extends over 16 amino acids. Trimming pared 4 bases from V and 4 bases from J, leaving 19 bases between. CDR3: CASSSQGLADFYGYTF. CDR3 sequence (DNA): TGTGCCAGCAGTTCCCAAGGCCTAGCAGACTTCTATGGCTACACCTTC.

The chain is built from TRBV7-2 and TRBJ2-1; TRBD2 matches 13 bases. In germline, CDR1 is SGHTA, CDR2 FQGNSA. The V and J ends lost 5 bases and 8 bases, in that order; junction bases with no gene match: 15. There are 18 residues in the CDR3. CDR3 sequence reads: CASSLRPLAGGLGDEQFF. The CDR3 nucleotides read TGTGCCAGCAGCCTCCGCCCACTAGCGGGGGGGCTCGGGGATGAGCAGTTCTTC.

V is TRBV3-1 (or the pseudogene TRBV3-2) and J is TRBJ1-1; 7 bases are a match to TRBD1. V lost 3 bases and J lost 7; bases outside the gene matches: 11. The germline CDR1 and CDR2 sequences are LGHDT and YNNKEL (reference sequence). The CDR3 is 15 amino acids. Here the CDR3 DNA reads TGTGCCAGCAGCCATGAGGGGGCCCTGCTTCATGAAGCTTTCTTT. Its translation: CASSHEGALLHEAFF.

The rearrangement uses TRBV6-5 and TRBJ2-1; 11 positions agree with TRBD1. Germline CDR1 reads MNHEY; CDR2 reads SVGAGI. This CDR3 region has 14 residues. V lost 8 bases, J lost 9 bases, and 9 bases stayed unmatched. The CDR3 region has the DNA TGTGCCAGCCGACCCCCGGGACAGGGGGGTGAGCAGTTCTTC. Translating it yields CASRPPGQGGEQFF.

This clone is a singleton in its sample. The chain joins TRBV9 to TRBJ1-5; D is perhaps TRBD1 (6 bases). V gave up 6 bases and J gave up 0 bases, with 13 bases separating them. Looked up from germline, CDR1 is SGDLS and CDR2 is YYNGEE. The CDR3 loop spans 15 amino acids. DNA of the CDR3: TGTGCCAGCAACCCACAGGGATATAGCAATCAGCCCCAGCATTTT. As protein: CASNPQGYSNQPQHF. Filled out from reference TRBV9 and TRBJ1-5, the complete variable domain reads DSGVTQTPKHLITATGQRVTLRCSPRSGDLSVYWYQQSLDQGLQFLIQYYNGEERAKGNILERFSAQQFPDLHSELNLSSLELGDSALYFCASNPQGYSNQPQHFGDGTRLSIL.

The CDR3 sequence: CASSSGQDEKLFF. In DNA form, the CDR3 reads TGTGCCAGTAGTAGCGGACAGGATGAAAAACTGTTTTTT. The gene calls are TRBV19 and TRBJ1-4; 7 nucleotides line up with TRBD1. The length of the CDR3 is 13 residues. Germline V gene lookup returns CDR1 LNHDA and CDR2 SQIVND (reference sequence). The trim removed 4 bases at V and 6 bases at J, leaving 2 bases unmatched.

The chain couples TRBV24-1 to TRBJ1-2, with 7 bases that match TRBD1. Losses at the gene ends were 2 bases for V and 4 bases for J; bases not matched to a gene: 12. From germline, CDR1 is KGHDR and CDR2 SFDVKD. The CDR3 totals 17 residues. CDR3 nucleotides: TGTGCCACCAGTGATTCGAGACCTCGGGACAGCCTCTATGGCTACACCTTC. Translation gives CATSDSRPRDSLYGYTF.